The 14 T cell receptor beta chains below come from one sample, sequenced in a study of cytomegalovirus exposure and HLA in healthy donors. 13 Jbeta primers and 60 Vbeta primers were used for the PCR. Here immunoSEQ multiplex PCR was the method, and the copy in TCRdb shows in-frame clones only, minus some. The data contain 95,000 to 100,000 clones, more than 80% of them seen just once; the ten biggest clones take up approximately 3.6%. Source material: PBMCs. Receptor source: a young man in good health and CMV-seronegative.

This clone turned up a few times. The chain's CDR3 is CASSLQGQRGYGYTF. The CDR3, as DNA: TGTGCCAGCAGCCTTCAAGGACAGCGGGGCTATGGCTACACCTTC. The J gene is TRBJ1-2, the V gene TRBV7-8; tentative D call: TRBD1 (6 bases). The CDR3 length is 15 residues. Looked up from germline, CDR1 is SGHVS and CDR2 is FQNEAQ. Between the trimmed V and J ends, which lost 5 bases and 4 bases, there was a span of 17 bases.

The CDR3 reads CASSLQLGQGKETQYF. As DNA, the CDR3 is TGTGCCAGCAGTCTCCAATTGGGACAGGGGAAAGAGACCCAGTACTTC. The rearrangement joins TRBV27 to TRBJ2-5; 10 positions match TRBD1. The germline V gene encodes CDR1 MNHEY and CDR2 SMNVEV (reference sequence). The CDR3 extends over 16 amino acids. With 5 bases clipped from V and 3 bases from J, the junction kept 9 bases outside the gene matches.

A single count supports this clone. The chain is built from TRBV15 and TRBJ1-5; no firm D call. The germline V and J ends were trimmed by 7 bases and 5 bases, with 12 bases remaining between them. The CDR3 loop spans 13 amino acids. Germline V gene lookup returns CDR1 LNHNV and CDR2 YYDKDF (reference sequence). The CDR3 reads CATTPQRDQPQHF. The DNA of the CDR3 is TGTGCCACCACGCCCCAGCGGGATCAGCCCCAGCATTTT.

The chain recombines TRBV15 with TRBJ2-5; maybe TRBD1 (6 bases). Trimming pared 0 bases from V and 5 bases from J, leaving 10 bases between. CDR3 size: 14 residues. Germline V CDR1 and CDR2: LNHNV, YYDKDF (reference sequence). In nucleotides, the CDR3 is TGTGCCACCAGCAGAGATCAGGGGACGGAGACCCAGTACTTC. It codes for CATSRDQGTETQYF.

The chain carries TRBV30 and TRBJ1-1, with a tentative D call TRBD1 (6 bases). Germline V gene lookup returns CDR1 GTSNPN and CDR2 SVGIG (reference sequence). V lost 2 bases and J lost 6, with 13 bases in between. The CDR3 loop spans 13 amino acids. The CDR3 loop reads CAWSWNRDAEAFF. CDR3 DNA: TGTGCCTGGAGTTGGAACAGGGACGCTGAAGCTTTCTTT.

The rearrangement joins TRBV10-1 to TRBJ1-3; 9 nucleotides agree with TRBD1. The germline V gene has CDR1 WNHNN and CDR2 SYGVQD (reference sequence). This CDR3 is 14 amino acids long. Trimming took 10 bases from V and 4 from J; bases not matched to a gene: 8. In DNA, the CDR3 is TGCGCCACCCGGACAGGGGTGAACGGAAACACCATATATTTT. This gives the protein CATRTGVNGNTIYF.

This chain connects TRBV29-1 to TRBJ2-2; no firm D call. Germline loops: CDR1 SQVTM, CDR2 ANQGSEA. The CDR3 length is 14 residues. The V and J ends lost 8 bases and 0 bases respectively, with 13 bases between them. CDR3 bases: TGCAGCACCCAAGAGATCGCGAACACCGGGGAGCTGTTTTTT. This sequence encodes CSTQEIANTGELFF.

J is TRBJ1-2 and V is TRBV6-5; a weak D match, TRBD1 (5 bases). V shed 0 bases and J shed 1 base, with 6 bases lying between them. Germline V gene lookup returns CDR1 MNHEY and CDR2 SVGAGI. The CDR3 is 14 amino acids. CDR3 coding DNA: TGTGCCAGCAGTTACTCGGGGGGTAACTATGGCTACACCTTC. Its translation: CASSYSGGNYGYTF.

This clone was counted a few times. V and J are TRBV6-5 and TRBJ2-3; 8 bases fit TRBD2. Germline CDR1 and CDR2: MNHEY and SVGAGI. This CDR3 region has 12 residues. Trimming at V came to 5 bases and at J to 8 bases, leaving 3 bases not matched to a gene. The CDR3 sequence: CASSAREGTQYF. CDR3 DNA: TGTGCCAGCAGTGCCCGGGAGGGTACGCAGTATTTT.

The chain uses TRBV27 and TRBJ1-1; unclear D gene. Germline V gene data show CDR1 as MNHEY and CDR2 as SMNVEV (reference sequence). The V gene lost 1 base and the J gene lost 1 base, with 10 bases spanning the gap. This CDR3 region has 15 residues. CDR3 loop: CASSLFPRGNTEAFF. The DNA of the CDR3 is TGTGCCAGCAGTTTATTCCCCAGAGGGAACACTGAAGCTTTCTTT.

The chain is built from TRBV30 and TRBJ2-2; weak D call: TRBD1 (6 bases). The CDR3 runs 13 residues. The germline V gene has CDR1 GTSNPN and CDR2 SVGIG (reference sequence). Between the trimmed V and J ends, which lost 5 bases and 6 bases, there was a span of 13 bases. The CDR3: CAWVGAGSGELFF. CDR3 bases: TGTGCCTGGGTGGGGGCAGGGTCCGGGGAGCTGTTTTTT.

The sample holds a few counts of this clone. The V call is TRBV19, the J call TRBJ2-7, with D possibly being TRBD2 (5 bases). Trimming took off 4 bases at V and 2 bases at J, with 9 bases between the two ends. Germline CDR1 reads LNHDA; CDR2 reads SQIVND (reference sequence). This CDR3 has 13 amino acids. The CDR3 is CASSRRGTYEQYF. CDR3 DNA: TGTGCCAGTAGTAGAAGAGGGACCTACGAGCAGTACTTC.

This clone has just a few counts. The chain couples TRBV29-1 to TRBJ1-2, with D maybe TRBD1 (5 bases). Trimming pared 3 bases from V and 2 bases from J, leaving 13 bases between. Germline assignment: CDR1 SQVTM and CDR2 ANQGSEA. The CDR3 contains 14 residues. The CDR3: CSVESGSPNYGYTF. DNA of the CDR3: TGCAGCGTTGAGTCAGGGTCCCCAAACTATGGCTACACCTTC.

This clone was recorded a few times. The chain uses TRBV30 and TRBJ1-3; tentative D call: TRBD1 (6 bases). The germline V and J ends were trimmed by 3 bases and 5 bases, with 20 bases remaining between them. The CDR3 length is 16 residues. Per the germline V gene, CDR1 is GTSNPN and CDR2 is SVGIG (reference sequence). As DNA, the CDR3 is TGTGCCTGGAGCCTAGCCGGGACATCAAACCGAAACACCATATATTTT. This sequence encodes CAWSLAGTSNRNTIYF. Full variable domain (missing parts from reference TRBV30 and TRBJ1-3): SQTIHQWPATLVQPVGSPLSLECTVEGTSNPNLYWYRQAAGRGLQLLFYSVGIGQISSEVPQNLSASRPQDRQFILSSKKLLLSDSGFYLCAWSLAGTSNRNTIYFGEGSWLTVV.